These 8 T cell receptor beta chains came from one sample sequenced in a study of cytomegalovirus exposure and HLA in healthy donors. Primers included in the PCR were 60 Vbeta and 13 Jbeta primers. Profiling relied on immunoSEQ multiplex PCR, and the TCRdb table lists in-frame clones only, not all of them. The data contain roughly 110,000 clones, around 67% of them singletons. What was sequenced was PBMCs. These receptors originate from a woman between 35 and 50 years old in good health and CMV-seropositive.

The chain links TRBV5-8 to TRBJ2-7, with D tentatively TRBD1 (5 bases). The germline V and J ends were trimmed by 0 bases and 4 bases, with 26 bases remaining between them. Germline CDR1 SGHTS, CDR2 YDEGEE. The CDR3 is made up of 19 amino acids. The CDR3 DNA reads TGTGCCAGCAGCTTGGTCTCTCTGTCGACAGCACTTCTTTTTTACGAGCAGTACTTC. Its translation is CASSLVSLSTALLFYEQYF.

This rearrangement joins TRBV11-2 to TRBJ1-2; possibly TRBD1 for D (5 bases). CDR3 size: 12 residues. V was pared by 5 bases and J by 7 bases, with 11 bases between. Germline CDR1 is SGHAT and CDR2 is FQNNGV. The CDR3 bases are TGTGCCAGCAGCCCTCAGGGTTTTGGCTACACCTTC. Encoded protein: CASSPQGFGYTF.

V usage is TRBV4-3 and J usage is TRBJ1-3, with a tentative D call TRBD1 (5 bases). The CDR3 totals 16 residues. The germline gives CDR1 LGHNA, CDR2 YSLEER. V shed 4 bases and J shed 0 bases, with 13 bases lying between them. This chain's CDR3 is CASSPEKDSSGNTIYF. CDR3 coding DNA: TGCGCCAGCAGCCCCGAGAAAGACAGCTCTGGAAACACCATATATTTT.

This sequence joins TRBV2 and TRBJ2-7; 8 nucleotides agree with TRBD1. In germline, CDR1 is SNHLY, CDR2 FYNNEI. The CDR3 is made up of 12 amino acids. Trimming took 9 bases from V and 1 from J; bases not matched to a gene: 2. CDR3 DNA sequence: TGTGCCAGTACAGGGGGGTCCTACGAGCAGTACTTC. Protein sequence: CASTGGSYEQYF.

V is TRBV28 and J is TRBJ2-1, with 8 bases that match TRBD2. This CDR3 contains 20 residues. V was clipped by 5 bases and J by 0 bases; unmatched bases: 18. CDR1 and CDR2 from the germline V gene are MDHEN and SYDVKM. The CDR3 DNA is TGTGCCAGCAGTCCCGGGCCGCGGGGGGTCCCAAATAGCTCCTACAATGAGCAGTTCTTC. Translation: CASSPGPRGVPNSSYNEQFF.

The gene calls are TRBV6-5 and TRBJ2-7, with 10 bases identical to TRBD1. The germline CDR1 and CDR2 sequences are MNHEY and SVGAGI. CDR3 length: 14 amino acids. V lost 4 bases, J lost 7 bases, and 7 bases stayed unmatched. The CDR3: CASSSWTGGMEQYF. The CDR3 region has the DNA TGTGCCAGCAGTTCCTGGACAGGGGGTATGGAGCAGTACTTC.

As concerns this clone: Relative to the germline gene, one junction end is altered; a read error may explain this. The same CDR3 arises from other DNA sequences in this sample as well. The chain joins TRBV14 to TRBJ1-6; TRBD1 aligns across 9 bases. The CDR3 has 15 residues. The germline CDR1 and CDR2 sequences are SGHDN and FVKESK. The CDR3 here is CASSQVGQGYSPLHF. As DNA, the CDR3 is TGTGCCAGCAGCCAAGTGGGACAGGGCTATTCACCCCTCCATTTT.

The V call is TRBV7-8, the J call TRBJ2-3; D not certain. V gave up 5 bases and J gave up 0 bases, with 18 bases separating them. Germline values: CDR1 SGHVS, CDR2 FQNEAQ. The CDR3 sequence is 17 residues long. The CDR3 DNA is TGTGCCAGCAGCCCGCGCCGAGATCATTCTAGCACAGATACGCAGTATTTT. Translation gives CASSPRRDHSSTDTQYF.